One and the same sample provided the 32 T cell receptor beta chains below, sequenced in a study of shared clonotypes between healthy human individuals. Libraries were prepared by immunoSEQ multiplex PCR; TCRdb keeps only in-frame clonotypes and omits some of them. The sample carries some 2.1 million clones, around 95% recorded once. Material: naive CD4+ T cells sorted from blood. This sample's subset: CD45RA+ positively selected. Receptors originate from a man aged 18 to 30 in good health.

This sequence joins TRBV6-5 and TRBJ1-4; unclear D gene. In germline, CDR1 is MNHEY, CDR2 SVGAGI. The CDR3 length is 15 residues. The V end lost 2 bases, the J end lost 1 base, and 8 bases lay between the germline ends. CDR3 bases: TGTGCCAGCAGTTACAGCCACCTAACTAATGAAAAACTGTTTTTT. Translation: CASSYSHLTNEKLFF.

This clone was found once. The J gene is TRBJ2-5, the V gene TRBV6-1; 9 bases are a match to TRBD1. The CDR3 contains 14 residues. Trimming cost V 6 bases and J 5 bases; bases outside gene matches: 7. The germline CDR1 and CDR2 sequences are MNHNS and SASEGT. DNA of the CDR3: TGTGCCAGCAGGATACAGGGGGCGGGGGAGACCCAGTACTTC. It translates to CASRIQGAGETQYF.

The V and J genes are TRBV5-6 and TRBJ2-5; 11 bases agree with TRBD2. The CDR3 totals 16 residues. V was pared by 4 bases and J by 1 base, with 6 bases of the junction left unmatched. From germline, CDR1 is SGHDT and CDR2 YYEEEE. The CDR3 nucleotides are TGTGCCAGCAGCCTGGGGACTAGCGGAACCCAAGAGACCCAGTACTTC. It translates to CASSLGTSGTQETQYF.

The CDR3 spells CASSEPEGSYEQYF. In DNA form, the CDR3 reads TGCGCCAGCAGTGAGCCAGAGGGCTCCTACGAGCAGTACTTC. The gene calls are TRBV10-2 and TRBJ2-7; tentative D call: TRBD2 (5 bases). CDR1 and CDR2 from the germline V gene are WSHSY and SAAADI. The CDR3 loop spans 14 amino acids. The V gene lost 2 bases and the J gene lost 0 bases, with 8 bases spanning the gap.

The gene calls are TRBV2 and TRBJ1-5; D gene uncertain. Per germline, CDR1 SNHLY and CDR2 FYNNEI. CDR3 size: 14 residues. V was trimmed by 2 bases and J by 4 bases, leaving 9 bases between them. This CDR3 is CASSETTPNQPQHF. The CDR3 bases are TGTGCCAGCAGTGAAACGACACCAAATCAGCCCCAGCATTTT.

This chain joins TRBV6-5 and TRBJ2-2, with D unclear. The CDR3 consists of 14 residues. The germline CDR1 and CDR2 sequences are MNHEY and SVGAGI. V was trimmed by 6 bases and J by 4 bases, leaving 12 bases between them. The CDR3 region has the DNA TGTGCCAGCAGCCGACGGGCCTTCACCGGGGAGCTGTTTTTT. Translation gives CASSRRAFTGELFF.

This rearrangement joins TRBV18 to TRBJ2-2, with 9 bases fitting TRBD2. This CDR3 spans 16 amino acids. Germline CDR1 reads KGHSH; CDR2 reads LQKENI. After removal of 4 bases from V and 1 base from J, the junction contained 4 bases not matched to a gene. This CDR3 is CASSLRTSVNTGELFF. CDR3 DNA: TGTGCCAGCTCACTACGGACTAGCGTGAACACCGGGGAGCTGTTTTTT.

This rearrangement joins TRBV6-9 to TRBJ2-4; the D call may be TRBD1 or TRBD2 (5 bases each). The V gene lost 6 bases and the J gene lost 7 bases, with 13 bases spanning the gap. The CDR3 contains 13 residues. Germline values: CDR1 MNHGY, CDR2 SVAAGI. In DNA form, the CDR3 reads TGTGCCAGCAGCTCCGGGGCGAAGAACATTCAGTACTTC. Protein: CASSSGAKNIQYF.

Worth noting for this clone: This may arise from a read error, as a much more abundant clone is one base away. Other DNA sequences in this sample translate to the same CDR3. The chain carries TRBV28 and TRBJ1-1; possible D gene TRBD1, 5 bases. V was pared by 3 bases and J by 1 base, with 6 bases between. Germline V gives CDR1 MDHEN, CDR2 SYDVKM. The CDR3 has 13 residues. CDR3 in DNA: TGTGCCAGCAGTTTGCAGGGGAACACTGAAGCTTTCTTT. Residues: CASSLQGNTEAFF.

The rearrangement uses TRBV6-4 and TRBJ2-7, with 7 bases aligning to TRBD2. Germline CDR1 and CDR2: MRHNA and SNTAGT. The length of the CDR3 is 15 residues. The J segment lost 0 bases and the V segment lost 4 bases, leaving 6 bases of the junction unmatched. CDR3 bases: TGTGCCAGCAGTGCGCAAGCGGGAAACTCCTACGAGCAGTACTTC. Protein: CASSAQAGNSYEQYF.

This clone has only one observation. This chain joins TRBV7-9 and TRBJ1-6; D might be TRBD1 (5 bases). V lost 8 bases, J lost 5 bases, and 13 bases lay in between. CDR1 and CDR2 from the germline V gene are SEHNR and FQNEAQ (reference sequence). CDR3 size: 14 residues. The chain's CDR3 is CASPSRGNNSPLHF. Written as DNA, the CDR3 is TGTGCCAGCCCATCGAGGGGAAATAATTCACCCCTCCACTTT.

The CDR3: CASSLDRGSPNSPLHF. The CDR3 DNA follows: TGCGCCAGCAGCTTGGATCGTGGGTCCCCTAATTCACCCCTCCACTTT. This sequence joins TRBV5-1 and TRBJ1-6; D gene unclear. Germline CDR1 reads SGHRS; CDR2 reads YFSETQ. Trimming stripped 0 bases from V and 6 bases from J, with 13 bases between. The CDR3 is 16 residues long.

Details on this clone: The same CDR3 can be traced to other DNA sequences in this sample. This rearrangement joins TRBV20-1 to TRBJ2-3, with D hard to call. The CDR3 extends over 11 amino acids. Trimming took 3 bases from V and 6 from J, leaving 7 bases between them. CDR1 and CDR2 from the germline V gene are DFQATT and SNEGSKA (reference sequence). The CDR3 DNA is TGCAGTGCTAGCCACTTGGATACGCAGTATTTT. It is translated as CSASHLDTQYF.

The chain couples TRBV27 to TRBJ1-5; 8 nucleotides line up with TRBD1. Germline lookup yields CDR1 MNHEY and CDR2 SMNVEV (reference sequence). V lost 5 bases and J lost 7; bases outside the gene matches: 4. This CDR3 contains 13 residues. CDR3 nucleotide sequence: TGTGCCAGCAGTAATGACAGGGGACAGCCCCAGCATTTT. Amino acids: CASSNDRGQPQHF.

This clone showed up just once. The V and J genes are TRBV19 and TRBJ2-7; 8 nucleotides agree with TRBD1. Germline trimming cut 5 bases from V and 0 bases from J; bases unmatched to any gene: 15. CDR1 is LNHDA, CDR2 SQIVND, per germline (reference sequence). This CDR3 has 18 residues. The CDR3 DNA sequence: TGTGCCAGTAGTGCGGACAGGGTCCTCAATCCTAGCTCCTACGAGCAGTACTTC. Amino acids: CASSADRVLNPSSYEQYF.

The CDR3 protein is CASSYSLAGALEQYF. As DNA, the CDR3 is TGTGCCAGCAGTTACTCCCTAGCGGGAGCTCTCGAGCAGTACTTC. The chain uses TRBV6-6 and TRBJ2-7; 10 nucleotides line up with TRBD2. Losses at the gene ends were 0 bases for V and 6 bases for J; bases not matched to a gene: 5. This CDR3 spans 15 amino acids. CDR1 is MNHNY, CDR2 SVGAGI, per germline (reference sequence).

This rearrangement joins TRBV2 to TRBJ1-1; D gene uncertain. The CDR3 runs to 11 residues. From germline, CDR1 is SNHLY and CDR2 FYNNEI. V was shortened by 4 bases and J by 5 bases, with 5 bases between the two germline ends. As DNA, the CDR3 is TGTGCCAGCAGTGTAGGGACTGAAGCTTTCTTT. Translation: CASSVGTEAFF.

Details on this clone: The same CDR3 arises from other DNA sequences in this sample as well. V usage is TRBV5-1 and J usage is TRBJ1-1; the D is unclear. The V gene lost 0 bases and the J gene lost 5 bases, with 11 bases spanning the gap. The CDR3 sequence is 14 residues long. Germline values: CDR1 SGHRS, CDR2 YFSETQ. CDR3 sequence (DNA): TGCGCCAGCAGCTTGGAGGGAGTGGGAACTGAAGCTTTCTTT. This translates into CASSLEGVGTEAFF.

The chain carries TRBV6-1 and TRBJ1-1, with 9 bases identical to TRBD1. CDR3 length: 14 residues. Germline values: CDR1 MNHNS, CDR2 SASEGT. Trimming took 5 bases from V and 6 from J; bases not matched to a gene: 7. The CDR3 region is CASSPRQGGPEAFF. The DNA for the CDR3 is TGTGCCAGCAGTCCCCGACAGGGGGGACCTGAAGCTTTCTTT.

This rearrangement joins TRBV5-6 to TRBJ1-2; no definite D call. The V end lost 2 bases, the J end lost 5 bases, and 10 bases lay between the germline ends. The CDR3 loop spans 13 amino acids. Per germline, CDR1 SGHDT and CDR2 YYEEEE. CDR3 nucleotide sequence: TGTGCCAGCAGCTTCGGGCAGGCATATGGCTACACCTTC. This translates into CASSFGQAYGYTF.

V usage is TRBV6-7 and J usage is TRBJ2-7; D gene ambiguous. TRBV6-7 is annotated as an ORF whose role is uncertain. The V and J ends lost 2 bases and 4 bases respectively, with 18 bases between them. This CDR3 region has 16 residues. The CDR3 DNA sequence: TGTGCCAGCAGTTACACACGTCCGGCTAGAATTTACGAGCAGTACTTC. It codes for CASSYTRPARIYEQYF.

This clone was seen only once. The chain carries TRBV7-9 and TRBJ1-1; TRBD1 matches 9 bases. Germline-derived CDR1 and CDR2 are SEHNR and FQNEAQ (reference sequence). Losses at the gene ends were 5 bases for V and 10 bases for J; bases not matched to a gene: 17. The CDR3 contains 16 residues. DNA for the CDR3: TGTGCCAGCAGCCACGACAGGGGGTTCGCGCGAGAAACAGCTTTCTTT. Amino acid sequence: CASSHDRGFARETAFF. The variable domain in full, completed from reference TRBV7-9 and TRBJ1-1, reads DTGVSQNPRHKITKRGQNVTFRCDPISEHNRLYWYRQTLGQGPEFLTYFQNEAQLEKSRLLSDRFSAERPKGSFSTLEIQRTEQGDSAMYLCASSHDRGFARETAFFGQGTRLTVV.

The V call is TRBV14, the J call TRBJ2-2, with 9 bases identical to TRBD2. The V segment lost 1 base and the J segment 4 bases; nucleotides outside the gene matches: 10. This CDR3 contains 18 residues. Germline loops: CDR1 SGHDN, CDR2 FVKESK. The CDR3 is CASSQGLAGTRRTGELFF. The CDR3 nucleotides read TGTGCCAGCAGCCAAGGCCTAGCGGGAACCCGGCGCACCGGGGAGCTGTTTTTT.

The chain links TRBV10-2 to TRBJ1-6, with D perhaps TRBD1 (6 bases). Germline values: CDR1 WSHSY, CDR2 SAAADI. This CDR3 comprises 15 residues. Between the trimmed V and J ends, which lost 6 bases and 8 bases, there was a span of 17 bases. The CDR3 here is CASRLQGSSDSPLHF. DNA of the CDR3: TGCGCCAGCAGGCTACAGGGCTCGAGCGATTCACCCCTCCACTTT.

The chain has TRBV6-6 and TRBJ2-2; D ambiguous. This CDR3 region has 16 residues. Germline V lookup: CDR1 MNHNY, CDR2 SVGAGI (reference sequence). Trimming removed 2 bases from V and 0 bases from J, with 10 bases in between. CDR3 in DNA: TGTGCCAGCAGTTACCCTCTAGTCGCGAACACCGGGGAGCTGTTTTTT. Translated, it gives CASSYPLVANTGELFF.

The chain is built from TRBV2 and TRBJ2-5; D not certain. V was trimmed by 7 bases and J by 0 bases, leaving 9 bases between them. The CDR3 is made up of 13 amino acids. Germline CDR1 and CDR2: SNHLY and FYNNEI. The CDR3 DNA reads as TGTGCCAGCATGCAGAAGTACCAAGAGACCCAGTACTTC. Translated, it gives CASMQKYQETQYF.

The CDR3 nucleotides are TGTGCCAGCAGCCTGGGACCGCACAATGAGCAGTTCTTC. As protein: CASSLGPHNEQFF. The chain uses TRBV2 and TRBJ2-1, with D possibly called TRBD1 or TRBD2 (5 bases each). This CDR3 is built from 13 residues. The germline V gene encodes CDR1 SNHLY and CDR2 FYNNEI. V was trimmed by 6 bases and J by 5 bases, leaving 11 bases between them.

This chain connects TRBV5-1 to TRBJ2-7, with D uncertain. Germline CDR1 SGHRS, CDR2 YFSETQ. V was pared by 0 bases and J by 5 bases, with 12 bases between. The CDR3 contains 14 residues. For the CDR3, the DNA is TGCGCCAGCAGCTTGGGACGGTGGTTCCACGAGCAGTACTTC. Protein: CASSLGRWFHEQYF.

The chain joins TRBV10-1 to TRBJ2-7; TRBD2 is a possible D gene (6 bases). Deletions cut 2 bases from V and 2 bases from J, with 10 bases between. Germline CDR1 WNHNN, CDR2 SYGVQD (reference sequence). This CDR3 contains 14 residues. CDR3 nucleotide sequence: TGCGCCAGCAGTGAGGTCGGGAGTACCTACGAGCAGTACTTC. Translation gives CASSEVGSTYEQYF.

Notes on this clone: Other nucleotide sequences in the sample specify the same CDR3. The CDR3 here is CASSLDGYGYTF. The CDR3 DNA reads as TGTGCCAGCAGCTTGGACGGCTATGGCTACACCTTC. V is TRBV11-2 and J is TRBJ1-2; no clear D. This CDR3 contains 12 residues. CDR1 and CDR2 from the germline V gene are SGHAT and FQNNGV. Trimming left V 3 bases short and J 4 bases short, with 6 bases between.

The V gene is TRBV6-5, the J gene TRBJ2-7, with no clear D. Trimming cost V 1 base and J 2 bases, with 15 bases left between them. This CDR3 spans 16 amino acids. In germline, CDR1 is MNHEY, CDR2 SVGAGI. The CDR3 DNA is TGTGCCAGCAGTTACTGGAGCACCTCCTTTCCCTACGAGCAGTACTTC. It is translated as CASSYWSTSFPYEQYF.

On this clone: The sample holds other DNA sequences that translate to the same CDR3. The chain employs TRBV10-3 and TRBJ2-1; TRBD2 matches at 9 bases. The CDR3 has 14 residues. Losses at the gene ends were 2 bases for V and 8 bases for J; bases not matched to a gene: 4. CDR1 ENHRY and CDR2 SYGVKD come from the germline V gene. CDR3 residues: CAISEGLAIDEQFF. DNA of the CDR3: TGTGCCATCAGTGAGGGACTAGCGATCGATGAGCAGTTCTTC.